One and the same sample provided the 20 T cell receptor beta chains below, sequenced in a study of CD8+CD57+ T cells in acquired aplastic anemia. It was patients with CD8+CD57+ cell expansion by flow cytometry who were chosen for sequencing. The use of genomic DNA as template underpinned the TCR beta VDJ and CDR3 profiling. One entry per CDR3 protein results from TCRdb running MiXCR on the reads. This table holds around 130,000 distinct CDR3 sequences, 45% to 60% found once. The sequencing input was sorted CD4+, CD8+, or CD8+CD57+ T cells (not recorded which) from PBMCs. These receptors were collected from a human donor with aplastic anemia.

The chain is built from TRBV29-1 and TRBJ2-7, with D perhaps TRBD1 (6 bases). The length of the CDR3 is 13 residues. Per the germline V gene, CDR1 is SQVTM and CDR2 is ANQGSEA. V lost 6 bases and J lost 0, with 12 bases in between. The chain's CDR3 is CSVDTGSSYEQYF. The DNA for the CDR3 is TGCAGCGTCGATACAGGGAGCTCCTACGAGCAGTACTTC.

This clonotype was counted ten times or more. The V gene is TRBV12-3 or TRBV12-4, the J gene TRBJ1-1; D is undetermined. The CDR3 length is 14 residues. Trimming pared 3 bases from V and 4 bases from J, leaving 12 bases between. The CDR3 DNA follows: TGTGCCAGCAGTTTTACTGGATCGGGCACTGAAGCTTTCTTT. Protein: CASSFTGSGTEAFF.

The V and J genes are TRBV20-1 and TRBJ2-1, with TRBD1 matching over 7 bases. The CDR3 totals 13 residues. Germline V gene sequence: CDR1 DFQATT, CDR2 SNEGSKA (reference sequence). The CDR3 bases are TGCAGCACAGGGGAGAGGTCCTACAATGAGCAGTTCTTC. Amino acid sequence: CSTGERSYNEQFF.

This clonotype was counted ten times or more. V gene TRBV7-9 combines with J gene TRBJ1-3; D possibly corresponds to TRBD1 (5 bases). CDR1 SEHNR and CDR2 FQNEAQ come from the germline V gene (reference sequence). The V end was cut by 0 bases, the J end by 8 bases, with 11 bases between. The CDR3 is 14 residues long. Written as DNA, the CDR3 is TGTGCCAGCAGCTTAGCCGGGGACCCGGACACCATATATTTT. This codes for CASSLAGDPDTIYF. Full variable domain (rest looked up from reference TRBV7-9 and TRBJ1-3): DTGVSQNPRHKITKRGQNVTFRCDPISEHNRLYWYRQTLGQGPEFLTYFQNEAQLEKSRLLSDRFSAERPKGSFSTLEIQRTEQGDSAMYLCASSLAGDPDTIYFGEGSWLTVV.

This clonotype appeared a single time. The gene calls are TRBV29-1 and TRBJ1-2; D call uncertain. The CDR3 totals 13 residues. V lost 5 bases to trimming and J lost 1 base, with 11 bases between them. Per the germline V gene, CDR1 is SQVTM and CDR2 is ANQGSEA. The CDR3 DNA sequence: TGCAGCGTTTACAAGGGTAATAACTATGGCTACACCTTC. Translating gives CSVYKGNNYGYTF.

The rearrangement links TRBV7-9 to TRBJ2-5; perhaps TRBD1 as D (6 bases). V shed 5 bases and J shed 2 bases, with 12 bases lying between them. Germline V gives CDR1 SEHNR, CDR2 FQNEAQ (reference sequence). The CDR3 is 14 residues long. CDR3 coding DNA: TGTGCCAGCAGCCCCGACAGGAGACAAGAGACCCAGTACTTC. Translating gives CASSPDRRQETQYF.

The V gene is TRBV11-2, the J gene TRBJ2-2; a weak D match, TRBD1 (6 bases). V was cut by 3 bases and J by 4 bases, with 15 bases left in between. The CDR3 contains 16 residues. Germline V lookup: CDR1 SGHAT, CDR2 FQNNGV. CDR3 coding DNA: TGTGCCAGCAGCTTCCCCTCGACAGGTTCCACCGGGGAGCTGTTTTTT. It encodes CASSFPSTGSTGELFF.

This clonotype was observed at least ten times. This chain links TRBV7-3 with TRBJ2-1; 9 positions agree with TRBD2. Losses at the gene ends were 5 bases for V and 7 bases for J; bases not matched to a gene: 9. Per germline, CDR1 SGHTA and CDR2 FQGTGA. The CDR3 is made up of 15 amino acids. CDR3 protein: CASSGGAGGTNEQFF. The CDR3 DNA reads as TGTGCCAGCAGCGGTGGGGCGGGGGGGACTAATGAGCAGTTCTTC.

The sample holds one count of this clonotype. Here the CDR3 omits its conserved ending phenylalanine or tryptophan, so a read error is the likely source. V usage is TRBV29-1 and J usage is TRBJ2-3, with D tentatively TRBD1 or TRBD2 (6 bases each). The germline gives CDR1 SQVTM, CDR2 ANQGSEA. Trimming took off 6 bases at V and 1 base at J, with 20 bases between the two ends. CDR3 length: 16 amino acids. The CDR3 region has the DNA TGCAGCGTCCCCCTCGGGTGGGGGGCAGGCACAGATACGCAGTATTCT. Its protein product is CSVPLGWGAGTDTQYS.

This chain connects TRBV19 to TRBJ2-2; D unclear. From germline, CDR1 is LNHDA and CDR2 SQIVND (reference sequence). Trimming shortened V by 5 bases and J by 4 bases, and 5 bases separated the two germline ends. CDR3 length equals 12 residues. CDR3 sequence reads: CASSGLTGELFF. The CDR3 DNA reads TGTGCCAGTAGTGGCCTCACCGGGGAGCTGTTTTTT.

The genes are TRBV7-4 and TRBJ2-2, with D possibly matching TRBD2 (5 bases). Germline-derived CDR1 and CDR2 are SGHVT and SQSDAQ. The germline V and J ends were trimmed by 1 base and 2 bases, with 14 bases remaining between them. This CDR3 has 17 residues. CDR3 protein: CASSLDPCRTNTGELFF. CDR3 nucleotides: TGTGCCAGCAGCTTAGATCCGTGCAGGACTAACACCGGGGAGCTGTTTTTT. Full variable domain (remainder filled in from reference TRBV7-4 and TRBJ2-2): GAGVSQSPRYKVAKRGRDVALRCDSISGHVTLYWYRQTLGQGSEVLTYSQSDAQRDKSGRPSGRFSAERPERSVSTLKIQRTEQGDSAVYLCASSLDPCRTNTGELFFGEGSRLTVL.

The chain uses TRBV15 and TRBJ1-1, with TRBD1 matching over 8 bases. This CDR3 is 17 amino acids long. Trimming at V came to 8 bases and at J to 4 bases, leaving 18 bases not matched to a gene. Germline CDR1 is LNHNV and CDR2 is YYDKDF (reference sequence). CDR3 loop: CATGSTRTGRSVTEAFF. The CDR3 nucleotides are TGTGCCACCGGATCCACGCGGACAGGGAGGTCGGTCACTGAAGCTTTCTTT.

As for this clonotype: This may arise from a read error, as a much more abundant clone is one base away. The J gene is TRBJ2-3, the V gene TRBV9; possible D gene TRBD2, 6 bases. Trimming pared 0 bases from V and 3 bases from J, leaving 14 bases between. This CDR3 contains 16 residues. Germline V gene lookup returns CDR1 SGDLS and CDR2 YYNGEE. CDR3 in DNA: TGTGCCAGCAGCGTAGCGCTACTAGCTCTTACAGATACGCAGTATTTT. This encodes CASSVALLALTDTQYF.

On this clonotype: A junction boundary mismatches the germline segment, possibly from a read error. V is TRBV19 and J is TRBJ1-1; D gene uncertain. This CDR3 contains 13 residues. Germline values: CDR1 LNHDA, CDR2 SQIVND (reference sequence). DNA of the CDR3: TGTACCAGTAGTGTGGGCCGGAACACTGAAGCTTTCTTT. It encodes CTSSVGRNTEAFF. Looking up the rest from reference TRBV19 and TRBJ1-1 gives the full variable domain: DGGITQSPKYLFRKEGQNVTLSCEQNLNHDAMYWYRQDPGQGLRLIYYSQIVNDFQKGDIAEGYSVSREKKESFPLTVTSAQKNPTAFYLCTSSVGRNTEAFFGQGTRLTVV.

The V call is TRBV7-9, the J call TRBJ2-5, with D perhaps matching TRBD1 (7 bases). The CDR3 totals 15 residues. V was cut by 4 bases and J by 5 bases, with 17 bases left in between. Per the germline V gene, CDR1 is SEHNR and CDR2 is FQNEAQ (reference sequence). The CDR3 protein is CASSSTPPGGETQYF. CDR3 DNA: TGTGCCAGCAGCTCCACCCCGCCAGGGGGGGAGACCCAGTACTTC.

The table lists this clonotype with many counts. The V gene is TRBV12-3 or TRBV12-4, the J gene TRBJ2-5; 9 nucleotides line up with TRBD2. V was clipped by 6 bases and J by 1 base; unmatched bases: 6. The CDR3 runs 15 residues. This CDR3 is CASSRLAAVQETQYF. CDR3 coding DNA: TGTGCCAGCAGCCGACTAGCGGCTGTCCAAGAGACCCAGTACTTC.

The chain joins TRBV7-9 to TRBJ1-2; perhaps TRBD1 as D (6 bases). The germline V and J ends were trimmed by 5 bases and 8 bases, with 21 bases remaining between them. CDR1 is SEHNR and CDR2 is FQNEAQ in the germline V gene (reference sequence). The CDR3 is 15 amino acids. CDR3 DNA: TGTGCCAGCAGCCCCAAGTTGGGCAGGGGAGAGGGCTACACCTTC. Amino acid sequence: CASSPKLGRGEGYTF. Together with reference TRBV7-9 and TRBJ1-2, the CDR3 gives the full variable domain: DTGVSQNPRHKITKRGQNVTFRCDPISEHNRLYWYRQTLGQGPEFLTYFQNEAQLEKSRLLSDRFSAERPKGSFSTLEIQRTEQGDSAMYLCASSPKLGRGEGYTFGSGTRLTVV.

This clonotype was seen repeatedly, ten times or more. This chain connects TRBV4-3 to TRBJ1-2; weak D call: TRBD1 (5 bases). CDR3 size: 18 residues. Germline V gene sequence: CDR1 LGHNA, CDR2 YSLEER. Between the trimmed V and J ends, which lost 3 bases and 0 bases, there was a span of 20 bases. CDR3 nucleotide sequence: TGCGCCAGCAGCCATGACCCCCCAGGGAGCCCCGCTAACTATGGCTACACCTTC. This sequence encodes CASSHDPPGSPANYGYTF.

The gene calls are TRBV2 and TRBJ1-6; TRBD1 might be the D (5 bases). The CDR3 consists of 14 residues. Germline V gives CDR1 SNHLY, CDR2 FYNNEI. Trimming stripped 6 bases from V and 5 bases from J, with 11 bases between. CDR3 region: CASRQTENNSPLHF. As DNA, the CDR3 is TGTGCCAGCAGACAGACAGAGAATAATTCACCCCTCCACTTT.

The chain couples TRBV19 to TRBJ2-5, with D possibly being TRBD1 (6 bases). Germline values: CDR1 LNHDA, CDR2 SQIVND (reference sequence). V was trimmed by 5 bases and J by 0 bases, leaving 13 bases between them. The length of the CDR3 is 15 residues. In nucleotides, the CDR3 is TGTGCCAGTAGTCCTGGGGGACACCACCAAGAGACCCAGTACTTC. Translated, it gives CASSPGGHHQETQYF.